The rows below give T cell receptor beta chains drawn from one sample of a study of blood T cell repertoires in COVID-19. Generated by immunoSEQ multiplex PCR, the TCRdb table keeps only in-frame clones and is missing some. This table holds 290,000 or so clones, approximately 92% found once. The sample consisted of PBMCs or T cells enriched from blood (not recorded which). Receptor source: a woman aged 25 to 45 who had recovered from COVID-19. The CDR3 runs from the conserved cysteine through the conserved F or W. The D gene is left open where the match is weak. The size of a clone is reported for some rows only, either as once, few or many, or as a class for expanded clones.

TRBV21-1	TRBJ2-4	.	.	CASSSPSRESTKNIQYF	TGTGCCAGCAGCTCCCCTTCCAGGGAATCAACCAAAAACATTCAGTACTTC
TRBV2	TRBJ1-1	.	.	CASSEAGGTEAFF	TGTGCCAGCAGTGAAGCAGGGGGCACTGAAGCTTTCTTT
TRBV14	TRBJ2-1	.	.	CASSQVYQLYNEQFF	TGTGCCAGCAGCCAAGTTTACCAACTATACAATGAGCAGTTCTTC
TRBV4-3	TRBJ2-2	.	.	CASSPLGAGELFF	TGCGCCAGCAGCCCCCTAGGAGCCGGGGAGCTGTTTTTT
TRBV14	TRBJ1-6	.	.	CASSQEYRGLPLHF	TGTGCCAGCAGCCAAGAATATAGGGGTTTACCCCTCCACTTT
TRBV9	TRBJ2-1	TRBD2	.	CASSRLASSYNEQFF	TGTGCCAGCAGCCGACTAGCGAGCTCCTACAATGAGCAGTTCTTC
TRBV28	TRBJ1-5	TRBD1	.	CASSVSSGQGFGNQPQHF	TGTGCCAGCAGCGTCAGCAGCGGACAGGGGTTCGGCAATCAGCCCCAGCATTTT
TRBV7-2	TRBJ1-1	.	.	CASSLERRNTEAFF	TGTGCCAGCAGCTTAGAGAGGCGGAACACTGAAGCTTTCTTT
TRBV10-2	TRBJ1-6	TRBD1	.	CASSYAGGSVNSPLHF	TGCGCCAGCAGTTATGCAGGGGGGTCAGTTAATTCACCCCTCCACTTT
TRBV4-1	TRBJ2-1	.	.	CASSQAGREFF	TGCGCCAGCAGCCAAGCCGGGCGGGAGTTCTTC
TRBV9	TRBJ1-4	TRBD1	.	CASSPGQGGEKLFF	TGTGCCAGCAGCCCCGGACAGGGTGGGGAAAAACTGTTTTTT
TRBV5-1	TRBJ2-2	.	.	CASSLVQNTGELFF	TGCGCCAGCAGCTTGGTTCAGAACACCGGGGAGCTGTTTTTT
TRBV19	TRBJ2-7	TRBD2	.	CASSPSPGGPSEQYF	TGTGCCAGTAGTCCCTCCCCGGGAGGGCCTTCGGAGCAGTACTTC
TRBV25-1	TRBJ1-2	.	.	CASSEVRDYGYTF	TGTGCCAGCAGTGAGGTCCGGGATTATGGCTACACCTTC
TRBV5-1	TRBJ1-2	TRBD1	.	CASSSGTGYYGYTF	TGCGCCAGCAGCTCTGGGACAGGCTACTATGGCTACACCTTC
TRBV28	TRBJ2-1	.	.	CASSPPNSRVDNEQFF	TGTGCCAGCAGTCCACCGAACTCCCGGGTCGACAATGAGCAGTTCTTC
TRBV19	TRBJ1-2	TRBD1	.	CASNPGTGKNYGYTF	TGTGCCAGTAACCCGGGGACAGGAAAGAACTATGGCTACACCTTC
TRBV24-1	TRBJ1-1	TRBD1	.	CATSDSPGTGVTEAFF	TGTGCCACCAGTGATTCTCCCGGGACAGGGGTCACTGAAGCTTTCTTT
TRBV4-2	TRBJ2-5	TRBD2	.	CASSQDLASGRVETQYF	TGTGCCAGCAGCCAAGATCTAGCTAGCGGGAGGGTTGAGACCCAGTACTTC
TRBV29-1	TRBJ1-3	.	.	CSVELSGAGNTIYF	TGCAGCGTTGAATTATCAGGGGCTGGAAACACCATATATTTT
TRBV30	TRBJ2-7	TRBD1	.	CAWRDRAEQYF	TGTGCCTGGAGGGACAGGGCCGAGCAGTACTTC
TRBV19	TRBJ2-3	TRBD1	.	CASSGQGPDTQYF	TGTGCCAGTAGCGGACAGGGTCCAGATACGCAGTATTTT
TRBV6-5	TRBJ1-6	TRBD1	.	CATRTSGGSPLHF	TGTGCCACACGGACATCAGGGGGCTCACCCCTCCACTTT
TRBV15	TRBJ1-6	.	few	CATSRGQDNSPLHF	TGTGCCACCAGCAGAGGACAGGATAATTCACCCCTCCACTTT
TRBV5-6	TRBJ2-1	.	.	CASSLTTGVFYNEQFF	TGTGCCAGCAGCTTGACCACGGGGGTATTTTACAATGAGCAGTTCTTC
TRBV23-1	TRBJ2-7	.	.	CASSTRGQSSKLDEQYF	TGCGCCAGCAGTACACGAGGGCAGAGTTCGAAACTGGACGAGCAGTACTTC
TRBV30	TRBJ2-1	TRBD2	.	CAWSPGLAVYNEQFF	TGTGCCTGGAGCCCCGGACTAGCGGTCTACAATGAGCAGTTCTTC
TRBV10-3	TRBJ2-3	TRBD2	.	CAISNIAGGADTQYF	TGTGCCATCAGTAACATAGCGGGAGGCGCAGATACGCAGTATTTT
TRBV5-1	TRBJ2-3	TRBD1	.	CASSRLTGGSTDTQYF	TGCGCCAGCAGCCGGCTGACAGGGGGTAGCACAGATACGCAGTATTTT
TRBV2	TRBJ1-2	.	.	CASSNERKYGYTF	TGTGCCAGCAGCAACGAGAGAAAATATGGCTACACCTTC
TRBV9	TRBJ1-3	.	few	CASSASGTSSGNTIYF	TGTGCCAGCAGCGCTTCCGGGACTAGCTCTGGAAACACCATATATTTT
TRBV7-6	TRBJ2-2	TRBD2	.	CASSETSGRSGELFF	TGTGCCAGCAGCGAGACCAGCGGGAGAAGCGGGGAGCTGTTTTTT
TRBV7-3	TRBJ2-1	.	.	CASSQGANEQFF	TGTGCCAGCAGCCAAGGGGCTAATGAGCAGTTCTTC
TRBV5-4	TRBJ2-7	TRBD1	.	CASSFGRQGVGSEQYF	TGTGCCAGCAGCTTTGGTCGGCAGGGGGTGGGCAGCGAGCAGTACTTC
TRBV18	TRBJ1-5	.	.	CASSPEDSNQPQHF	TGTGCCAGCTCACCGGAGGACAGCAATCAGCCCCAGCATTTT
TRBV19	TRBJ1-6	TRBD1	few	CASRQGSSYNSPLHF	TGTGCCAGTAGACAGGGGAGCTCCTATAATTCACCCCTCCACTTT
TRBV19	TRBJ2-1	TRBD1	once	CASGTGRWGEQFF	TGTGCCTCCGGGACAGGGAGATGGGGTGAGCAGTTCTTC
TRBV7-9	TRBJ1-2	.	.	CASSLAQGTGGYTF	TGTGCCAGCAGCTTAGCTCAGGGGACCGGGGGCTACACCTTC
TRBV4-3	TRBJ1-6	.	.	CASSQEPGANSPLHF	TGCGCCAGCAGCCAAGAACCAGGGGCTAATTCACCCCTCCACTTT
TRBV7-9	TRBJ2-7	TRBD2	.	CASSWTSVAYEQYF	TGTGCCAGCAGCTGGACTAGCGTTGCCTACGAGCAGTACTTC
TRBV28	TRBJ2-7	.	few	CASSSPAEPSYEQYF	TGTGCCAGCAGTTCCCCGGCGGAACCATCCTACGAGCAGTACTTC
TRBV7-2	TRBJ2-2	.	.	CASSAKPWRVGDDTGELFF	TGTGCCAGCAGCGCTAAACCATGGAGGGTAGGCGACGACACCGGGGAGCTGTTTTTT
TRBV3-1/TRBV3-2	TRBJ1-5	TRBD1	.	CASSQGDRHQPQHF	TGTGCCAGCAGCCAAGGGGACAGGCATCAGCCCCAGCATTTT
TRBV7-9	TRBJ2-3	.	.	CASSLRLQSTDTQYF	TGTGCCAGCAGCTTAAGACTACAAAGCACAGATACGCAGTATTTT
TRBV5-1	TRBJ2-7	TRBD1	.	CASSLQGATTYEQYF	TGCGCCAGCAGCTTGCAGGGGGCGACGACCTACGAGCAGTACTTC
TRBV28	TRBJ1-5	TRBD1	.	CATHLFGQGNNQPQHF	TGTGCCACCCATCTCTTCGGACAGGGGAACAATCAGCCCCAGCATTTT
TRBV2	TRBJ1-6	.	once	CASNPRGNSPLHF	TGTGCCAGCAATCCTCGGGGGAATTCACCCCTCCACTTT
TRBV27	TRBJ2-7	.	.	CASRSLTKTYEQYF	TGTGCCAGCAGATCTCTAACCAAGACCTACGAGCAGTACTTC
TRBV19	TRBJ1-1	TRBD1	.	CAITGATEAFF	TGTGCCATTACAGGGGCCACTGAAGCTTTCTTT
TRBV7-2	TRBJ2-7	.	.	CASSSQQAYEQYF	TGTGCCAGCAGCTCACAACAAGCCTACGAGCAGTACTTC
TRBV5-1	TRBJ2-7	TRBD1	once	CASSAHRGQDEQYF	TGCGCCAGCAGCGCGCACAGGGGGCAGGACGAGCAGTACTTC
TRBV4-1	TRBJ2-3	TRBD2	once	CASSQPTSGRRGDTQYF	TGCGCCAGCAGCCAACCGACTAGCGGGAGGCGTGGAGATACGCAGTATTTT
TRBV6-2/TRBV6-3	TRBJ1-5	TRBD1	.	CASSYPRGQPNSNQPQHF	TGTGCCAGCAGTTATCCAAGGGGGCAGCCGAATAGCAATCAGCCCCAGCATTTT